The clone carrying this T cell receptor (beta chain) was recorded at least ten times. Its antigen is as yet unknown. This record comes from a study of CD8 T cells in ankylosing spondylitis. Study-level findings and limits: Researchers reportedly found disease-linked clones significantly enriched in matched ankylosing spondylitis synovial fluid. A TCR beta motif of fewer than ten highly homologous variants appeared characteristic of ankylosing spondylitis blood.

TCRdb re-called the 5' RACE reads through MiXCR, storing one row per CDR3 protein. This repertoire shows 200,000 to 250,000 distinct CDR3 sequences, roughly 6.6% found once; its top ten account for 12% to 15%. This TCR derives from a male donor with ankylosing spondylitis. Sequenced material: blood, either unsorted or a sorted T cell fraction (not recorded which).

The CDR3 loop is CASRSAQLEAFF. CDR3 DNA: TGCGCCAGCAGATCCGCCCAGCTTGAAGCTTTCTTT. V and J are TRBV5-1 and TRBJ1-1; the D is unclear. Germline loops: CDR1 SGHRS, CDR2 YFSETQ. Trimming took off 5 bases at V and 7 bases at J, with 12 bases between the two ends. The CDR3 extends over 12 amino acids. Filled out from reference TRBV5-1 and TRBJ1-1, the complete variable domain reads KAGVTQTPRYLIKTRGQQVTLSCSPISGHRSVSWYQQTPGQGLQFLFEYFSETQRNKGNFPGRFSGRQFSNSRSEMNVSTLELGDSALYLCASRSAQLEAFFGQGTRLTVV.